This T cell receptor beta chain was sequenced for a study of blood T cell repertoires in COVID-19. Study information: There were acute and convalescent COVID-19 samples, and they came from the United States, Italy and Spain. Sample material is recorded as cDNA or gDNA derived from T cells, B-cell-depleted T cells, or PBMCs.

V lost 6 bases and J lost 0, with 21 bases in between. Germline V lookup: CDR1 ENHRY, CDR2 SYGVKD. The CDR3 is 18 residues long. Per the original methods: Estimation of nucleated cell counts relied on the amplification of reference gene primers. Measured with immunoSEQ multiplex PCR; TCRdb has only the in-frame clones, and not every one. V and J calls and clone size are those listed in that table; D and trimming were worked out from the DNA. This table holds about 15,000 clones, 85% to 90% found once. The sequenced sample consisted of peripheral blood. The chain joins TRBV10-3 to TRBJ1-5; D gene unclear. The sequence was collected from a man in his 60s with acute or convalescent COVID-19. CDR3 in amino acids: CAIRKRHIILYSNQPQHF. For the CDR3, the DNA is TGTGCCATCAGGAAGAGACACATCATCCTTTATAGCAATCAGCCCCAGCATTTT.